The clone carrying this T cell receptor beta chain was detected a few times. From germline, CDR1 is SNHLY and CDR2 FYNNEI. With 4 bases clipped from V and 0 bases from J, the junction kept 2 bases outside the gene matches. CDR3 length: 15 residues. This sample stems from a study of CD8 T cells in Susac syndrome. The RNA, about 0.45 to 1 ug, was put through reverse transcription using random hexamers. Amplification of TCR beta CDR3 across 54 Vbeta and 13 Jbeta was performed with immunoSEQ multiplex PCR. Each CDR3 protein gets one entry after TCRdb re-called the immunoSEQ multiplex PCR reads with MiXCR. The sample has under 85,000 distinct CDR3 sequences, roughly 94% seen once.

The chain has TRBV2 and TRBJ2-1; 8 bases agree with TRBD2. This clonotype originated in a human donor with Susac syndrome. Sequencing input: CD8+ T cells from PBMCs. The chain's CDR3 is CASSVSGSSYNEQFF. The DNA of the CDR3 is TGTGCCAGCAGTGTCAGCGGGAGCTCCTACAATGAGCAGTTCTTC.